This entry lists 8 T cell receptor beta chains sequenced from one sample in a study of immune evolution from preneoplasia to lung adenocarcinoma. TCRdb's table, derived via immunoSEQ multiplex PCR, lists solely in-frame clones and lacks some. Among 5,000 or so clones listed, around 79% were seen once. Sequenced: FFPE lung adenocarcinoma in situ tissue. The source is a person aged 55-80 years with lung adenocarcinoma.

Note on this clone: Other DNA sequences within the sample encode an identical CDR3. The rearrangement joins TRBV7-2 to TRBJ1-1, with D uncertain. CDR1 SGHTA and CDR2 FQGNSA come from the germline V gene. Between the trimmed V and J ends, which lost 6 bases and 1 base, there was a span of 9 bases. The CDR3 runs 13 residues. The CDR3 is CASSITTNTEAFF. The DNA of the CDR3 is TGTGCCAGCAGTATCACAACGAACACTGAAGCTTTCTTT. Using reference TRBV7-2 and TRBJ1-1 for the parts outside the CDR3, the full variable domain is GAGVSQSPSNKVTEKGKDVELRCDPISGHTALYWYRQSLGQGLEFLIYFQGNSAPDKSGLPSDRFSAERTGGSVSTLTIQRTQQEDSAVYLCASSITTNTEAFFGQGTRLTVV.

This rearrangement joins TRBV2 to TRBJ1-5; tentative D call: TRBD1 (6 bases). Germline values: CDR1 SNHLY, CDR2 FYNNEI. With 8 bases removed from V and 3 bases from J, the gap between germline ends came to 14 bases. The CDR3 loop spans 14 amino acids. In nucleotides, the CDR3 is TGTGCCAGCCAGGGGAGACAGTTCAATCAGCCCCAGCATTTT. Protein product: CASQGRQFNQPQHF.

The chain employs TRBV2 and TRBJ1-2, with 8 bases aligning to TRBD1. The ends lost 2 bases at V and 4 bases at J; junction bases unmatched: 9. Germline CDR1 SNHLY, CDR2 FYNNEI. The CDR3 is 16 amino acids. CDR3 nucleotides: TGTGCCAGCAGTGAATACAGGGGGAGGAACGTCTATGGCTACACCTTC. Translating it yields CASSEYRGRNVYGYTF.

The J gene is TRBJ1-4, the V gene TRBV4-1; D gene uncertain. CDR3 length: 13 residues. V was shortened by 5 bases and J by 2 bases, with 6 bases between the two germline ends. Germline V gene lookup returns CDR1 MGHRA and CDR2 YSYEKL. DNA for the CDR3: TGCGCCAGCAGCACATATACTAATGAAAAACTGTTTTTT. This encodes CASSTYTNEKLFF.

V is TRBV7-6 and J is TRBJ2-1, with 11 positions matching TRBD1. CDR3 length: 17 amino acids. Germline-derived CDR1 and CDR2 are SGHVS and FNYEAQ. V lost 1 base and J lost 2; bases outside the gene matches: 4. The CDR3, as DNA: TGTGCCAGCAGCTTAGAGCCGGGACAGGGGGCCTACAATGAGCAGTTCTTC. Its protein product is CASSLEPGQGAYNEQFF.

The chain carries TRBV28 and TRBJ2-1, with 10 bases that match TRBD1. Germline V gene lookup returns CDR1 MDHEN and CDR2 SYDVKM. The length of the CDR3 is 15 residues. V shed 5 bases, J shed 5 bases, and the junction held 6 bases outside the gene matches. Written as DNA, the CDR3 is TGTGCCAGCAGTCCCGACAGGGGGCGGAACAATGAGCAGTTCTTC. This encodes CASSPDRGRNNEQFF.

The chain combines TRBV4-3 with TRBJ2-3; D possibly uses TRBD1 or TRBD2 (5 bases each). The V end lost 1 base, the J end lost 6 bases, and 14 bases lay between the germline ends. The CDR3 spans 15 residues. The germline V gene encodes CDR1 LGHNA and CDR2 YSLEER. For the CDR3, the DNA is TGCGCCAGCAGCCAAGTTGGAGGCGAGGGGGATACGCAGTATTTT. Its protein is CASSQVGGEGDTQYF.

This chain connects TRBV6-5 to TRBJ1-4; a possible D gene is TRBD1 (6 bases). The CDR3 is made up of 15 amino acids. Germline V gene sequence: CDR1 MNHEY, CDR2 SVGAGI. V gave up 2 bases and J gave up 1 base, with 8 bases separating them. The CDR3 bases are TGTGCCAGCAGTTACACGACAGGAACTAATGAAAAACTGTTTTTT. It is translated as CASSYTTGTNEKLFF.